Presented here are 24 T cell receptor beta chains from one specimen sequenced in a study of cytomegalovirus exposure and HLA in healthy donors. The protocol was immunoSEQ multiplex PCR, while the TCRdb copy is restricted to in-frame clones and leaves out a portion. Of 100,000 to 150,000 clones detected, about nine tenths appear once; the ten largest clones hold 1.4% to 1.5%. Sample: PBMCs. Source of these receptors: a man aged 30-40 years in good health and CMV-seronegative.

The rearrangement links TRBV5-6 to TRBJ2-5; 8 nucleotides match TRBD2. Germline trimming cut 1 base from V and 5 bases from J; bases unmatched to any gene: 16. Germline V CDR1 and CDR2: SGHDT, YYEEEE. This CDR3 is built from 18 residues. The CDR3 DNA follows: TGTGCCAGCAGCTTGAGACTACCCGGGACTAGTCGGGGCGAGACCCAGTACTTC. Translation gives CASSLRLPGTSRGETQYF.

The chain is built from TRBV6-5 and TRBJ2-7; TRBD1 matches 7 bases. Germline CDR1 MNHEY, CDR2 SVGAGI. V was clipped by 2 bases and J by 7 bases; unmatched bases: 11. The CDR3 covers 15 residues. In DNA, the CDR3 is TGTGCCAGCAGTTACCTTAGGACAGGTGCTATTGAGCAGTACTTC. Residues: CASSYLRTGAIEQYF.

The V and J genes are TRBV2 and TRBJ1-2; a possible D gene is TRBD1 (6 bases). V lost 6 bases, J lost 7 bases, and 30 bases lay in between. Germline V lookup: CDR1 SNHLY, CDR2 FYNNEI. The CDR3 sequence is 18 residues long. The CDR3 sequence is CASSPQSGGGGVYVGYTF. DNA for the CDR3: TGTGCCAGCAGCCCCCAGTCGGGGGGCGGAGGGGTCTACGTTGGCTACACCTTC.

The chain combines TRBV4-1 with TRBJ2-7; weak D call: TRBD2 (6 bases). The germline CDR1 and CDR2 sequences are MGHRA and YSYEKL. The germline V and J ends were trimmed by 1 base and 7 bases, with 20 bases remaining between them. This CDR3 is built from 16 residues. CDR3 bases: TGCGCCAGCAGCCAAGGGACCACGGGGCCTGGAGGGGAGCAGTACTTC. This sequence encodes CASSQGTTGPGGEQYF.

This clone has a single count. In the same sample, other DNA sequences code for this CDR3. CDR3 nucleotide sequence: TGTGCCAGCAGCTTACGGGGGACCTACGAGCAGTACTTC. This gives the protein CASSLRGTYEQYF. The chain couples TRBV5-5 to TRBJ2-7, with D perhaps TRBD2 (6 bases). The V gene lost 2 bases and the J gene lost 2 bases, with 8 bases spanning the gap. The CDR3 is 13 amino acids. Germline V gene lookup returns CDR1 SGHKS and CDR2 YYEKEE (reference sequence).

V and J are TRBV6-5 and TRBJ2-3; perhaps TRBD1 as D (6 bases). Germline CDR1 reads MNHEY; CDR2 reads SVGAGI. This CDR3 is 15 amino acids long. Between the trimmed V and J ends, which lost 0 bases and 2 bases, there was a span of 9 bases. The CDR3 nucleotides read TGTGCCAGCAGTTACTCCGGGGACATCACAGATACGCAGTATTTT. Amino acid sequence: CASSYSGDITDTQYF.

The gene calls are TRBV5-5 and TRBJ2-1; 11 bases line up with TRBD2. Germline V CDR1 and CDR2: SGHKS, YYEKEE (reference sequence). Trimming cost V 3 bases and J 6 bases; bases outside gene matches: 8. The CDR3 runs to 16 residues. For the CDR3, the DNA is TGTGCCAGCAGCTCTTCACTACTAGCGGGAGTCAATGAGCAGTTCTTC. Protein sequence: CASSSSLLAGVNEQFF.

The chain couples TRBV5-1 to TRBJ2-7; tentatively, D is TRBD2 (6 bases). Germline assignment: CDR1 SGHRS and CDR2 YFSETQ. The CDR3 runs to 16 residues. The V gene lost 0 bases and the J gene lost 1 base, with 14 bases spanning the gap. CDR3 protein: CASSLAERAMSYEQYF. The DNA of the CDR3 is TGCGCCAGCAGCTTGGCCGAGCGGGCGATGTCCTACGAGCAGTACTTC.

The chain couples TRBV14 to TRBJ2-1; 11 bases agree with TRBD2. J was trimmed by 7 bases and V by 1 base; bases with no gene match: 9. CDR1 is SGHDN and CDR2 is FVKESK in the germline V gene. This CDR3 comprises 17 residues. CDR3 protein: CASSQARASGRLNEQFF. The DNA for the CDR3 is TGTGCCAGCAGCCAAGCCAGGGCTAGCGGGAGGTTGAATGAGCAGTTCTTC.

V is TRBV30 and J is TRBJ2-7, with D maybe TRBD2 (5 bases). The germline V gene encodes CDR1 GTSNPN and CDR2 SVGIG (reference sequence). This CDR3 spans 15 amino acids. The germline V and J ends were trimmed by 4 bases and 7 bases, with 23 bases remaining between them. In nucleotides, the CDR3 is TGTGCCTGGACACCTTTTATGGGAGCAGTGTCAGAGCAGTACTTC. Amino acids: CAWTPFMGAVSEQYF.

The V call is TRBV19, the J call TRBJ2-1; 7 bases agree with TRBD2. This CDR3 has 15 residues. Germline V gene lookup returns CDR1 LNHDA and CDR2 SQIVND (reference sequence). V shed 5 bases and J 0 bases; nucleotides not matched to a gene: 4. The CDR3 reads CASSRGGGSYNEQFF. CDR3 nucleotides: TGTGCCAGTAGTCGTGGCGGGGGCTCCTACAATGAGCAGTTCTTC.

This chain joins TRBV7-8 and TRBJ2-2; tentatively, D is TRBD1 (5 bases). Germline V CDR1 and CDR2: SGHVS, FQNEAQ. V lost 10 bases to trimming and J lost 5 bases, with 17 bases between them. This CDR3 is 14 amino acids long. The CDR3 spells CATLSGKGTGELFF. For the CDR3, the DNA is TGTGCCACCCTCTCCGGAAAGGGGACCGGGGAGCTGTTTTTT.

This chain joins TRBV4-1 and TRBJ2-2; TRBD1 might be the D (7 bases). Germline CDR1 reads MGHRA; CDR2 reads YSYEKL. The CDR3 totals 17 residues. Trimming stripped 1 base from V and 6 bases from J, with 18 bases between. The CDR3 DNA is TGCGCCAGCAGCCAAGGGATAGGAGGGGGCGTCGCCGGGGAGCTGTTTTTT. Residues: CASSQGIGGGVAGELFF.

The chain joins TRBV5-1 to TRBJ1-4, with D tentatively TRBD1 (6 bases). Trimming pared 7 bases from V and 5 bases from J, leaving 12 bases between. CDR1 is SGHRS and CDR2 is YFSETQ in the germline V gene. The CDR3 consists of 13 residues. The CDR3 protein is CASRGHLNEKLFF. CDR3 DNA: TGCGCCAGCCGGGGACATCTAAATGAAAAACTGTTTTTT.

The chain joins TRBV9 to TRBJ2-7; possibly TRBD2 for D (5 bases). The germline gives CDR1 SGDLS, CDR2 YYNGEE. V lost 2 bases and J 7 bases, leaving 22 bases between the germline ends. This CDR3 comprises 16 residues. CDR3 residues: CASSVGWEAQGGEQYF. The DNA of the CDR3 is TGTGCCAGCAGCGTTGGTTGGGAAGCGCAAGGCGGGGAGCAGTACTTC.

The chain has TRBV11-2 and TRBJ2-1; 8 bases are a match to TRBD1. With V trimmed by 5 bases and J by 8 bases, 11 bases remained unmatched. CDR1 is SGHAT, CDR2 FQNNGV, per germline. CDR3 length: 15 amino acids. CDR3 in DNA: TGTGCCAGCAGCCCCCCCGGGACAGGATTGCATGAGCAGTTCTTC. This translates into CASSPPGTGLHEQFF. The whole variable domain, filled in from reference TRBV11-2 and TRBJ2-1, reads EAGVAQSPRYKIIEKRQSVAFWCNPISGHATLYWYQQILGQGPKLLIQFQNNGVVDDSQLPKDRFSAERLKGVDSTLKIQPAKLEDSAVYLCASSPPGTGLHEQFFGPGTRLTVL.

This clone occurred once. The chain links TRBV29-1 to TRBJ1-1, with TRBD1 identical over 8 bases. CDR1 and CDR2 from the germline V gene are SQVTM and ANQGSEA. V trimming: 6 bases; J trimming: 5 bases; junction bases outside the gene matches: 5. This CDR3 region has 12 residues. The CDR3 sequence is CSVDRGKTEAFF. For the CDR3, the DNA is TGCAGCGTCGACAGGGGTAAAACTGAAGCTTTCTTT.

This clone was recorded once. This chain links TRBV1 with TRBJ2-2; the D call in the table, TRBD2, was not verified against the DNA. TRBV1 has pseudogene status. This CDR3 contains 18 residues. CDR3 in DNA: TGCACCAGCAGCCTCTTCCTCGGCCGAGGTGAGAACACCGGGGAGCTGTTTTTT. Translated, it gives CTSSLFLGRGENTGELFF.

This clone has more than one count but fewer than ten. The J gene is TRBJ2-5, the V gene TRBV7-3; a weak D match, TRBD2 (6 bases). Trimming took 3 bases from V and 4 from J, leaving 9 bases between them. The CDR3 length is 13 residues. The germline CDR1 and CDR2 sequences are SGHTA and FQGTGA. CDR3 in amino acids: CASSLGTGETQYF. The CDR3 DNA reads TGTGCCAGCAGCTTGGGGACTGGAGAGACCCAGTACTTC.

The chain recombines TRBV10-1 with TRBJ2-5; the match to TRBD2 covers 10 bases. The CDR3 is 15 residues long. J gave up 5 bases and V 6 bases, and 9 bases lay outside the gene matches. Germline CDR1 and CDR2: WNHNN and SYGVQD (reference sequence). Written as DNA, the CDR3 is TGCGCCAGCAGCCCGGGACTAGCGTTCATGGAGACCCAGTACTTC. Translated: CASSPGLAFMETQYF.

The chain joins TRBV4-2 to TRBJ2-7; perhaps TRBD2 as D (5 bases). V shed 2 bases and J shed 5 bases, with 16 bases lying between them. Germline CDR1 is LGHNA and CDR2 is YNFKEQ. The CDR3 runs 15 residues. CDR3 nucleotides: TGTGCCAGCAGCCAACAAGTAGCGAGTAACGACGAGCAGTACTTC. Translation gives CASSQQVASNDEQYF.

This chain connects TRBV4-3 to TRBJ2-3, with 15 bases aligning to TRBD2. The CDR3 has 16 residues. V gave up 5 bases and J gave up 6 bases; unmatched junction bases: 6. Germline values: CDR1 LGHNA, CDR2 YSLEER. CDR3 DNA: TGCGCCAGCAGCTCCCGGACTAGCGGGAGGGGGGATACGCAGTATTTT. Protein: CASSSRTSGRGDTQYF.

V and J are TRBV14 and TRBJ2-7; TRBD1 is a possible D gene (6 bases). The CDR3 runs 15 residues. Germline V gene data show CDR1 as SGHDN and CDR2 as FVKESK. V was trimmed by 0 bases and J by 1 base, leaving 10 bases between them. CDR3 sequence reads: CASSQDQGPSYEQYF. The CDR3, as DNA: TGTGCCAGCAGCCAAGACCAGGGGCCGTCCTACGAGCAGTACTTC.

The rearrangement uses TRBV7-2 and TRBJ2-7; 7 positions agree with TRBD2. Looked up from germline, CDR1 is SGHTA and CDR2 is FQGNSA. Trimming at V came to 1 base and at J to 2 bases, leaving 8 bases not matched to a gene. The CDR3 length is 16 residues. The CDR3 coding sequence is TGTGCCAGCAGCTTAGATGCTAGCGGAGCCACCTACGAGCAGTACTTC. This encodes CASSLDASGATYEQYF.